Following are 25 T cell receptor beta chains from one sample sequenced in a study of radiation and T cells in renal cell carcinoma. As to time point: baseline pretreatment blood. Treatment defined: 15 Gy SBRT to primary tumor, nephrectomy 4 weeks later. Method: immunoSEQ multiplex PCR; TCRdb's copy keeps in-frame clones and lacks some. The sample carries 130,000 or so clones, less than 90% recorded once. The source material was blood, sampled from a patient whose treatment included radiotherapy and nephrectomy. The receptors derive from a woman aged 50 to 60 with renal cell carcinoma.

The rearrangement joins TRBV7-2 to TRBJ1-5; D not certain. The CDR3 extends over 14 amino acids. The germline V gene encodes CDR1 SGHTA and CDR2 FQGNSA. V was clipped by 5 bases and J by 3 bases, with 11 bases between them. This CDR3 reads CASSPAGNNQPQHF. In nucleotides, the CDR3 is TGTGCCAGCAGCCCAGCCGGTAACAATCAGCCCCAGCATTTT.

The table lists this clone with a count of one. The chain employs TRBV5-1 and TRBJ2-7; 9 bases map to TRBD1. The CDR3 extends over 16 amino acids. The trim removed 0 bases at V and 6 bases at J, leaving 10 bases unmatched. Germline CDR1 and CDR2: SGHRS and YFSETQ. CDR3 amino acids: CASSLDRGTGISEQYF. The CDR3 region has the DNA TGCGCCAGCAGCTTGGATCGCGGGACAGGGATCTCCGAGCAGTACTTC.

V is TRBV6-5 and J is TRBJ1-6; D remains unclear. CDR3 length: 14 residues. Trimming pared 7 bases from V and 6 bases from J, leaving 13 bases between. The germline CDR1 and CDR2 sequences are MNHEY and SVGAGI. CDR3 protein: CASTYGEFNSPLHF. CDR3 coding DNA: TGTGCCAGCACCTACGGGGAGTTTAATTCACCCCTCCACTTT.

V gene TRBV7-2 combines with J gene TRBJ1-2, with D hard to call. Germline V gene sequence: CDR1 SGHTA, CDR2 FQGNSA. V lost 8 bases, J lost 4 bases, and 14 bases lay in between. This CDR3 is built from 13 residues. DNA for the CDR3: TGTGCCAGCCTTCCAGCGGTGGCCTATGGCTACACCTTC. It translates to CASLPAVAYGYTF.

The chain is built from TRBV27 and TRBJ2-1, with D perhaps TRBD2 (5 bases). V dropped 3 bases and J dropped 6 bases, with 18 bases sitting between them. This CDR3 comprises 16 residues. Germline V lookup: CDR1 MNHEY, CDR2 SMNVEV (reference sequence). CDR3 bases: TGTGCCAGCAGTTTTGGTTGGGAGAAGAGATCCAATGAGCAGTTCTTC. Its protein is CASSFGWEKRSNEQFF.

The gene calls are TRBV5-1 and TRBJ1-5; D gene unclear. This CDR3 region has 16 residues. CDR1 and CDR2 (germline): SGHRS, YFSETQ. V was clipped by 0 bases and J by 0 bases, with 10 bases between them. This CDR3 is CASSLAPSYSNQPQHF. In DNA, the CDR3 is TGCGCCAGCAGCTTGGCCCCTAGTTATAGCAATCAGCCCCAGCATTTT.

The chain links TRBV5-5 to TRBJ1-2, with D possibly being TRBD1 (5 bases). Between the trimmed V and J ends, which lost 3 bases and 1 base, there was a span of 16 bases. Germline V gives CDR1 SGHKS, CDR2 YYEKEE (reference sequence). The CDR3 has 16 amino acids. CDR3 in amino acids: CASSSERGSINYGYTF. The CDR3 bases are TGTGCCAGCAGCTCAGAGAGGGGTAGTATTAACTATGGCTACACCTTC.

In its sample, this clone was seen once. J is TRBJ2-7 and V is TRBV30; 12 bases agree with TRBD1. The CDR3 spans 11 residues. The germline gives CDR1 GTSNPN, CDR2 SVGIG (reference sequence). The CDR3 spells CAGTGGIEQYF. CDR3 DNA sequence: TGTGCGGGGACAGGGGGCATCGAGCAGTACTTC.

This chain joins TRBV7-2 and TRBJ2-7; D gene unclear. Germline assignment: CDR1 SGHTA and CDR2 FQGNSA. V lost 5 bases and J 2 bases, leaving 13 bases between the germline ends. This CDR3 region has 14 residues. CDR3 loop: CASSGYLGPYEQYF. The CDR3 DNA reads as TGTGCCAGCAGCGGGTATCTGGGTCCCTACGAGCAGTACTTC.

Points on this clone: Other DNA sequences in this specimen translate into the identical CDR3. The rearrangement joins TRBV28 to TRBJ1-1; D not certain. The CDR3 is 12 amino acids. The germline V gene encodes CDR1 MDHEN and CDR2 SYDVKM. V was clipped by 3 bases and J by 2 bases, with 4 bases between them. The CDR3 DNA is TGTGCCAGCAGTTTGACAAACACTGAAGCTTTCTTT. The encoded protein is CASSLTNTEAFF.

The V gene is TRBV6-4, the J gene TRBJ2-7, with D possibly TRBD2 on 7 matching bases. The CDR3 consists of 15 residues. Germline V gene sequence: CDR1 MRHNA, CDR2 SNTAGT. Trimming removed 6 bases from V and 1 base from J, with 16 bases in between. The DNA of the CDR3 is TGTGCCAGCAGCGAAGGGGGGGATCCATCCTACGAGCAGTACTTC. Protein sequence: CASSEGGDPSYEQYF.

The chain combines TRBV5-1 with TRBJ1-2, with 9 bases matching TRBD1. J lost 6 bases, V lost 5 bases, and 8 bases had no gene match. CDR3 length: 14 amino acids. Germline lookup yields CDR1 SGHRS and CDR2 YFSETQ. CDR3 nucleotides: TGCGCCAGCAGTTTGACAGGGGGAATGGATGGCTACACCTTC. This encodes CASSLTGGMDGYTF.

The rearrangement joins TRBV7-2 to TRBJ2-7, with D perhaps given as TRBD1 or TRBD2 (5 bases each). The germline CDR1 and CDR2 sequences are SGHTA and FQGNSA. Trimming removed 3 bases from V and 0 bases from J, with 12 bases in between. The CDR3 is 15 amino acids. CDR3: CASSFAGTPSYEQYF. The CDR3 DNA is TGTGCCAGCAGCTTCGCCGGGACGCCCTCCTACGAGCAGTACTTC.

The gene calls are TRBV7-9 and TRBJ2-7; D not certain. Trimming shortened V by 5 bases and J by 0 bases, and 5 bases separated the two germline ends. The germline CDR1 and CDR2 sequences are SEHNR and FQNEAQ (reference sequence). This CDR3 contains 12 residues. CDR3 coding DNA: TGTGCCAGCAGCGCGAGCTCCTACGAGCAGTACTTC. The encoded protein is CASSASSYEQYF. Full variable domain (missing parts from reference TRBV7-9 and TRBJ2-7): DTGVSQNPRHKITKRGQNVTFRCDPISEHNRLYWYRQTLGQGPEFLTYFQNEAQLEKSRLLSDRFSAERPKGSFSTLEIQRTEQGDSAMYLCASSASSYEQYFGPGTRLTVT.

This clone came up a few times. The chain carries TRBV4-1 and TRBJ2-4, with 7 bases aligning to TRBD1. The V and J ends lost 0 bases and 4 bases, in that order; junction bases with no gene match: 6. CDR3 size: 16 residues. Germline-derived CDR1 and CDR2 are MGHRA and YSYEKL. The CDR3 nucleotides read TGCGCCAGCAGCCAAGATAGGGACAGCTCAAAAAACATTCAGTACTTC. Its protein is CASSQDRDSSKNIQYF.

This rearrangement joins TRBV5-6 to TRBJ2-3; D ambiguous. V was pared by 4 bases and J by 4 bases, with 7 bases between. Germline CDR1 and CDR2: SGHDT and YYEEEE. This CDR3 contains 12 residues. The CDR3 is CASSRTSDTQYF. The CDR3 region has the DNA TGTGCCAGCAGCCGGACCTCAGATACGCAGTATTTT.

The chain links TRBV5-4 to TRBJ2-7; D tentatively fits TRBD1 or TRBD2 (6 bases each). CDR3 size: 15 residues. V lost 4 bases, J lost 6 bases, and 20 bases lay in between. Germline values: CDR1 SGHNT, CDR2 YYREEE (reference sequence). CDR3 amino acids: CASSTEGTKKGEQYF. For the CDR3, the DNA is TGTGCCAGCAGCACGGAGGGGACAAAGAAAGGCGAGCAGTACTTC.

This clone was observed a few times. The same CDR3 can be traced to other DNA sequences in this sample. The chain uses TRBV9 and TRBJ1-3, with D perhaps TRBD1 (5 bases). Trimming left V 3 bases short and J 0 bases short, with 10 bases between. CDR1 is SGDLS, CDR2 YYNGEE, per germline. CDR3 size: 15 residues. The CDR3 protein is CASSEEGNSGNTIYF. CDR3 in DNA: TGTGCCAGCAGCGAGGAGGGGAACTCTGGAAACACCATATATTTT. Together with reference TRBV9 and TRBJ1-3, the CDR3 gives the full variable domain: DSGVTQTPKHLITATGQRVTLRCSPRSGDLSVYWYQQSLDQGLQFLIQYYNGEERAKGNILERFSAQQFPDLHSELNLSSLELGDSALYFCASSEEGNSGNTIYFGEGSWLTVV.

The chain uses TRBV30 and TRBJ1-4, with 7 bases fitting TRBD1. V gave up 3 bases and J gave up 4 bases; unmatched junction bases: 5. Germline V lookup: CDR1 GTSNPN, CDR2 SVGIG (reference sequence). The CDR3 loop spans 14 amino acids. As DNA, the CDR3 is TGTGCCTGGAGCCGACAGGGCTTTAATGAAAAACTGTTTTTT. This sequence encodes CAWSRQGFNEKLFF.

This chain uses TRBV5-5 with TRBJ2-7; 10 nucleotides agree with TRBD1. The CDR3 runs to 16 residues. The junction had 8 bases not matched to a gene; V was cut back by 1 base and J by 4 bases. CDR1 and CDR2 (germline): SGHKS, YYEKEE (reference sequence). The DNA for the CDR3 is TGTGCCAGCAGCTTGTCGCTGACAGGGGGCTTGTACGAGCAGTACTTC. It codes for CASSLSLTGGLYEQYF.

The chain uses TRBV4-1 and TRBJ1-3; no clear D. V was clipped by 1 base and J by 0 bases, with 10 bases between them. Germline-derived CDR1 and CDR2 are MGHRA and YSYEKL. CDR3 size: 16 residues. For the CDR3, the DNA is TGCGCCAGCAGCCAAGTGGTCACTTACTCTGGAAACACCATATATTTT. It encodes CASSQVVTYSGNTIYF.

V is TRBV2 and J is TRBJ1-6; no clear D gene. The CDR3 sequence is 15 residues long. Trimming left V 8 bases short and J 10 bases short, with 21 bases between. Germline V gives CDR1 SNHLY, CDR2 FYNNEI. The CDR3 protein is CASGNSFTSSSPLHF. DNA of the CDR3: TGTGCCAGCGGTAACAGTTTCACCAGCTCGTCACCCCTCCACTTT.

J is TRBJ1-1 and V is TRBV29-1, with 12 bases that match TRBD1. The CDR3 runs to 16 residues. CDR1 and CDR2 (germline): SQVTM, ANQGSEA. V lost 4 bases to trimming and J lost 4 bases; unmatched junction nucleotides: 10. The CDR3 reads CSVGPGTGGAPTEAFF. In DNA, the CDR3 is TGCAGCGTTGGACCAGGGACAGGGGGCGCGCCCACTGAAGCTTTCTTT.

By share of the sample, this clone is medium-sized. The chain uses TRBV5-8 and TRBJ2-1, with D unresolved. V was pared by 4 bases and J by 2 bases, with 10 bases between. Germline loops: CDR1 SGHTS, CDR2 YDEGEE. The CDR3 length is 14 residues. CDR3 protein: CASSRELAYNEQFF. For the CDR3, the DNA is TGTGCCAGCAGCAGAGAACTGGCCTACAATGAGCAGTTCTTC. The full variable domain, its missing parts supplied by reference TRBV5-8 and TRBJ2-1, is EAGVTQSPTHLIKTRGQQATLRCSPISGHTSVYWYQQALGLGLQFLLWYDEGEERNRGNFPPRFSGRQFPNYSSELNVNALELEDSALYLCASSRELAYNEQFFGPGTRLTVL.

V gene TRBV19 combines with J gene TRBJ1-2; TRBD1 aligns across 9 bases. V lost 6 bases to trimming and J lost 2 bases; unmatched junction nucleotides: 10. This CDR3 is built from 16 residues. From germline, CDR1 is LNHDA and CDR2 SQIVND (reference sequence). CDR3 coding DNA: TGTGCCAGTAGATTTCTTGGACAGGGGAAGAACTATGGCTACACCTTC. Protein sequence: CASRFLGQGKNYGYTF.